This TCR beta chain is from a study of Ad26.COV2.S vaccination and SARS-CoV-2 variants. Treatment noted: roughly 20 received Ad26.COV2.S at low or high dose, single or two shots; about five received placebo; per-sample allocation not given. Samples came from day 63 after the first vaccine or placebo injection. The CDR3 is 15 amino acids. Germline loops: CDR1 SGHAT, CDR2 FQNNGV. J was trimmed by 7 bases and V by 8 bases; bases with no gene match: 10. The assay was immunoSEQ multiplex PCR, and TCRdb's table has in-frame clones only and misses some. The sample has approximately 480,000 clones; around 90% are singletons.

Sequenced here: peripheral blood, sampled in a trial of Ad26.COV2.S vaccine versus placebo. V is TRBV11-2 and J is TRBJ2-2; 10 positions agree with TRBD1. The receptor comes from a person between 18 and 65 years old who received the Ad26.COV2.S COVID-19 vaccine or a placebo. The CDR3 nucleotides read TGTGCCAGCCGGCCCGGGACAGGGGCACACGGGGAGCTGTTTTTT. Translating gives CASRPGTGAHGELFF.